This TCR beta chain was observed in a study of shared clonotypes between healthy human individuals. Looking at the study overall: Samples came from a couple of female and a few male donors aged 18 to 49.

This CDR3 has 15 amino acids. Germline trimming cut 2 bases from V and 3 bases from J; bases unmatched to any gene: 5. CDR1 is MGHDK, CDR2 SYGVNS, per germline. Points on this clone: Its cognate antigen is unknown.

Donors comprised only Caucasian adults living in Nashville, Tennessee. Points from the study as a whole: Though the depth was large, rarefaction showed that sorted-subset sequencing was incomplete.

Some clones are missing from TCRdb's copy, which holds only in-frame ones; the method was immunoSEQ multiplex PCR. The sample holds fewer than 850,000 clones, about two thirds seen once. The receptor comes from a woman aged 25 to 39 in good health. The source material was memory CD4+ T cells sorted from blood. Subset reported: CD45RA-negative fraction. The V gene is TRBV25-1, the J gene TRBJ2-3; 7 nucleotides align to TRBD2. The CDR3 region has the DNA TGTGCCAGCAGTGAAGCGGGAGTCGGAACAGATACGCAGTATTTT. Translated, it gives CASSEAGVGTDTQYF.